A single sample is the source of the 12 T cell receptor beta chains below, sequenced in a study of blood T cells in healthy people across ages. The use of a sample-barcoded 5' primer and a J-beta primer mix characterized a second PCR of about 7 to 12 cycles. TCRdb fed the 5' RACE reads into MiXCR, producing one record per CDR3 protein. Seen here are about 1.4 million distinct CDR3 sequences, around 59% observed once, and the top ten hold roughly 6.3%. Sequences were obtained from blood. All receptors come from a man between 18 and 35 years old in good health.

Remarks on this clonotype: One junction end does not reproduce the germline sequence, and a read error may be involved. The CDR3 protein is CSSVESGHETYEQYF. CDR3 DNA sequence: TGCAGCAGCGTTGAATCCGGACATGAGACCTATGAGCAGTACTTC. The chain carries TRBV29-1 and TRBJ2-7, with a weak D call TRBD1 (5 bases). The CDR3 is made up of 15 amino acids. Germline assignment: CDR1 SQVTM and CDR2 ANQGSEA.

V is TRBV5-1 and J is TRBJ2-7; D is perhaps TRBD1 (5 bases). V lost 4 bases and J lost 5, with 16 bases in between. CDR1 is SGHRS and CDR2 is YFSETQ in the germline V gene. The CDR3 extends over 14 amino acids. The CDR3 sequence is CASSPLSRAHEQYF. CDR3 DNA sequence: TGCGCCAGCAGCCCCCTCAGCAGGGCCCACGAGCAGTACTTC.

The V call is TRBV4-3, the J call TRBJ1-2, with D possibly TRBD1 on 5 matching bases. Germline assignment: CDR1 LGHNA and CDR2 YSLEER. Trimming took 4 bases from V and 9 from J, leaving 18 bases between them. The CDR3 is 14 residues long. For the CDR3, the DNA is TGCGCCAGCAGCCTAAGGGTTCTTGGGACGAGCTACACCTTC. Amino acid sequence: CASSLRVLGTSYTF.

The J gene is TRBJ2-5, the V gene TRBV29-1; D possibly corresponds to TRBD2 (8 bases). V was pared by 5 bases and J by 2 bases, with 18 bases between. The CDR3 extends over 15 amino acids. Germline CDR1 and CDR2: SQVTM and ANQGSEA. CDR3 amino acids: CSVKGAGGPQETQYF. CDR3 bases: TGCAGCGTTAAGGGGGCGGGAGGCCCTCAAGAGACCCAGTACTTC.

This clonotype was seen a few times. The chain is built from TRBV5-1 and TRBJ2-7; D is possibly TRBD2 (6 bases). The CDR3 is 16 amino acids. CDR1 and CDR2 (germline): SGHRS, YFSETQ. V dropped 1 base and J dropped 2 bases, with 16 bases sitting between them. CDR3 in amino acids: CASSLSRGTGPYEQYF. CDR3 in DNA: TGCGCCAGCAGCTTGTCCCGGGGGACTGGACCCTACGAGCAGTACTTC.

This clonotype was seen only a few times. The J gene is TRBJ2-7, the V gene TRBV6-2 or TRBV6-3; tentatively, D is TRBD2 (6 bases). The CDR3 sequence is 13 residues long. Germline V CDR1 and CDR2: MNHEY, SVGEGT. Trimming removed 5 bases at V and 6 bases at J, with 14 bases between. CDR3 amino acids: CASSLTAGFEQYF. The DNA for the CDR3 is TGTGCCAGCAGTCTAACAGCGGGCTTCGAGCAGTACTTC.

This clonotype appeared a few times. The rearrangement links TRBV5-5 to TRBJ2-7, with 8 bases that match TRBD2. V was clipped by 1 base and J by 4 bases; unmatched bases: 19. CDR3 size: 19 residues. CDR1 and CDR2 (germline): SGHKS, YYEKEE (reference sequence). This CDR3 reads CASSLIPLSSGSRAYEQYF. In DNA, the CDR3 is TGTGCCAGCAGCTTGATTCCTCTCTCCAGCGGGAGTAGAGCGTACGAGCAGTACTTC.

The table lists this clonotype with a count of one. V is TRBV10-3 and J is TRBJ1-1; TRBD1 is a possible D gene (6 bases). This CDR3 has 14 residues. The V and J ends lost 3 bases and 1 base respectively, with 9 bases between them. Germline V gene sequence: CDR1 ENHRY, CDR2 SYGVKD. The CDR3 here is CAISDRGRNTEAFF. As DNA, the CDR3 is TGTGCCATCAGTGACAGGGGTAGGAACACTGAAGCTTTCTTT.

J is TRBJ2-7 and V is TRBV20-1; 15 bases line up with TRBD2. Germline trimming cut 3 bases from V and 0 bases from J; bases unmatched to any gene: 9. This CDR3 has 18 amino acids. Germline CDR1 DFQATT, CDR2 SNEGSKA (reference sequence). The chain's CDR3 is CSASPGLAGGQFSYEQYF. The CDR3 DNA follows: TGCAGTGCTAGCCCGGGACTAGCGGGGGGTCAGTTCTCCTACGAGCAGTACTTC.

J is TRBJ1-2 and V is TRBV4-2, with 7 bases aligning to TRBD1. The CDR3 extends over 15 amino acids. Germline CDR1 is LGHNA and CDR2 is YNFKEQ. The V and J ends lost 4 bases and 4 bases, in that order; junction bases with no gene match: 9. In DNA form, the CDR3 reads TGTGCCAGCAGCCTAAGACAGGGAGTTGCCTATGGCTACACCTTC. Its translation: CASSLRQGVAYGYTF.

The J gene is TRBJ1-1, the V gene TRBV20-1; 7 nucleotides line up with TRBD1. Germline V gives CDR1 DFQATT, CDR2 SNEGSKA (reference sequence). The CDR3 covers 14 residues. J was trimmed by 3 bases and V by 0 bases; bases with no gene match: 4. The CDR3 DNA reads TGCAGTGCTAGAGATCGGACAGGCCACACTGAAGCTTTCTTT. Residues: CSARDRTGHTEAFF.

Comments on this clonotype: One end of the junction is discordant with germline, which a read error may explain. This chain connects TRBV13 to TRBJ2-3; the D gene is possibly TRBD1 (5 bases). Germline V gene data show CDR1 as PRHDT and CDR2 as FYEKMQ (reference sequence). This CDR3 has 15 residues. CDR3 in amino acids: CASSPLKVGTGTQYF. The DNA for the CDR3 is TGTGCCAGCAGCCCCCTGAAGGTGGGCACAGGTACGCAGTATTTT. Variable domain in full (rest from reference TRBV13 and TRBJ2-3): AAGVIQSPRHLIKEKRETATLKCYPIPRHDTVYWYQQGPGQDPQFLISFYEKMQSDKGSIPDRFSAQQFSDYHSELNMSSLELGDSALYFCASSPLKVGTGTQYFGPGTRLTVL.